The 27 T cell receptor beta chains below were found in one sample sequenced in a study of cytomegalovirus exposure and HLA in healthy donors. Primers: 60 Vbeta forward and 13 Jbeta reverse. Only in-frame clones appear in the TCRdb table, and some are missing; sequencing was by immunoSEQ multiplex PCR. The data show about 120,000 clones, 8.5% to 10% seen once. The sequenced material came from PBMCs. The receptors here all came from a man aged 30-40 years in good health and CMV-seronegative.

This chain connects TRBV5-4 to TRBJ2-2, with 7 bases lining up with TRBD1. Germline CDR1 and CDR2: SGHNT and YYREEE (reference sequence). CDR3 length: 16 amino acids. With 4 bases clipped from V and 5 bases from J, the junction kept 11 bases outside the gene matches. This chain's CDR3 is CASSKRGGRVTGELFF. The CDR3 nucleotides are TGTGCCAGCAGCAAGAGAGGGGGCAGGGTAACCGGGGAGCTGTTTTTT.

This chain connects TRBV4-1 to TRBJ2-1; 7 positions agree with TRBD1. V shed 0 bases, J shed 2 bases, and the junction held 1 base outside the gene matches. Germline CDR1 reads MGHRA; CDR2 reads YSYEKL. The CDR3 extends over 15 amino acids. The CDR3 DNA reads TGCGCCAGCAGCCAAGAGGGGACAGCCTACAATGAGCAGTTCTTC. This sequence encodes CASSQEGTAYNEQFF.

This clone was seen only a few times. V and J are TRBV19 and TRBJ1-1, with D possibly TRBD1 on 6 matching bases. CDR1 and CDR2 (germline): LNHDA, SQIVND (reference sequence). This CDR3 region has 14 residues. Trimming took 4 bases from V and 0 from J, leaving 9 bases between them. CDR3: CASSNQGMNTEAFF. The CDR3 nucleotides read TGTGCCAGTAGTAACCAGGGGATGAACACTGAAGCTTTCTTT. Combining the CDR3 with reference TRBV19 and TRBJ1-1 gives the whole variable domain DGGITQSPKYLFRKEGQNVTLSCEQNLNHDAMYWYRQDPGQGLRLIYYSQIVNDFQKGDIAEGYSVSREKKESFPLTVTSAQKNPTAFYLCASSNQGMNTEAFFGQGTRLTVV.

The V call is TRBV19, the J call TRBJ1-1, with D possibly being TRBD1 (5 bases). V lost 3 bases to trimming and J lost 11 bases, with 22 bases between them. Per germline, CDR1 LNHDA and CDR2 SQIVND (reference sequence). The CDR3 has 15 amino acids. CDR3 DNA: TGTGCCAGTAGTATTAGGGGCCCATCATTTTCAGGTGCTTTCTTT. Amino acids: CASSIRGPSFSGAFF.

This chain uses TRBV4-3 with TRBJ2-7; D perhaps matches TRBD2 (7 bases). There are 16 residues in the CDR3. The germline V and J ends were trimmed by 0 bases and 2 bases, with 14 bases remaining between them. CDR1 and CDR2 from the germline V gene are LGHNA and YSLEER. The CDR3 here is CASSQDVGGGAYEQYF. The CDR3 bases are TGCGCCAGCAGCCAAGATGTGGGGGGGGGCGCCTACGAGCAGTACTTC.

The CDR3 DNA reads TGTGCCAGCAAAACAGGGGAGACCTACGAGCAGTACTTC. Protein sequence: CASKTGETYEQYF. The chain links TRBV7-9 to TRBJ2-7, with 7 bases fitting TRBD1. The ends lost 7 bases at V and 2 bases at J; junction bases unmatched: 5. The CDR3 is made up of 13 amino acids. The germline gives CDR1 SEHNR, CDR2 FQNEAQ (reference sequence).

V is TRBV7-9 and J is TRBJ2-3, with D tentatively TRBD1 (5 bases). The germline V and J ends were trimmed by 3 bases and 0 bases, with 7 bases remaining between them. This CDR3 contains 14 residues. Germline CDR1 SEHNR, CDR2 FQNEAQ (reference sequence). The DNA for the CDR3 is TGTGCCAGCAGCTTTAGGGGCAGCACAGATACGCAGTATTTT. Protein product: CASSFRGSTDTQYF.

This clone was counted a few times. This chain uses TRBV7-2 with TRBJ2-1; 12 bases map to TRBD2. V lost 5 bases and J lost 2; bases outside the gene matches: 4. The length of the CDR3 is 16 residues. CDR1 and CDR2 (germline): SGHTA, FQGNSA. The DNA for the CDR3 is TGTGCCAGCAGCACCCGACTAGCGGGGGCCTACAATGAGCAGTTCTTC. Translating gives CASSTRLAGAYNEQFF.

This clone was picked up a small number of times. V gene TRBV6-5 combines with J gene TRBJ2-1, with TRBD1 matching 9 bases. Germline V CDR1 and CDR2: MNHEY, SVGAGI. The CDR3 covers 15 residues. With V trimmed by 6 bases and J by 4 bases, 7 bases remained unmatched. CDR3 bases: TGTGCCAGCAGCCGTCGGGACAGGGTTTACAATGAGCAGTTCTTC. This gives the protein CASSRRDRVYNEQFF.

This clone appeared a few times. The rearrangement joins TRBV30 to TRBJ1-2, with 8 bases aligning to TRBD1. Losses at the gene ends were 3 bases for V and 7 bases for J; bases not matched to a gene: 4. The length of the CDR3 is 12 residues. Germline assignment: CDR1 GTSNPN and CDR2 SVGIG (reference sequence). CDR3 amino acids: CAWRTGAPGYTF. DNA for the CDR3: TGTGCCTGGAGGACAGGGGCGCCTGGCTACACCTTC.

The chain couples TRBV9 to TRBJ1-3; no firm D call. This CDR3 has 16 residues. Trimming took 4 bases from V and 0 from J, leaving 14 bases between them. Germline CDR1 is SGDLS and CDR2 is YYNGEE. The CDR3 DNA reads as TGTGCCAGCAGCCAAGAGGTCCGGAGCTCTGGAAACACCATATATTTT. It is translated as CASSQEVRSSGNTIYF.

The rearrangement links TRBV5-1 to TRBJ2-7; 10 nucleotides match TRBD1. J lost 5 bases, V lost 4 bases, and 9 bases had no gene match. The length of the CDR3 is 15 residues. The V gene's germline CDR1 is SGHRS and CDR2 YFSETQ. The CDR3 coding sequence is TGCGCCAGCAGCACCCAAGGACAGGGGGTCCACGAGCAGTACTTC. Its protein product is CASSTQGQGVHEQYF. The full variable domain, its missing parts supplied by reference TRBV5-1 and TRBJ2-7, is KAGVTQTPRYLIKTRGQQVTLSCSPISGHRSVSWYQQTPGQGLQFLFEYFSETQRNKGNFPGRFSGRQFSNSRSEMNVSTLELGDSALYLCASSTQGQGVHEQYFGPGTRLTVT.

The V call is TRBV2, the J call TRBJ2-1; a weak D match, TRBD1 (6 bases). CDR3 length: 13 amino acids. Germline-derived CDR1 and CDR2 are SNHLY and FYNNEI. V lost 8 bases, J lost 6 bases, and 14 bases lay in between. The DNA for the CDR3 is TGTGCCAGCCAACAGGGCGAGGGCAATGAGCAGTTCTTC. Translated: CASQQGEGNEQFF.

The chain is built from TRBV28 and TRBJ2-1, with D possibly being TRBD2 (6 bases). The germline V gene has CDR1 MDHEN and CDR2 SYDVKM. The CDR3 consists of 14 residues. Trimming left V 4 bases short and J 5 bases short, with 12 bases between. CDR3 residues: CASSSTRGHNEQFF. CDR3 coding DNA: TGTGCCAGCAGTTCGACTAGGGGCCACAATGAGCAGTTCTTC.

This clone was counted between two and nine times. The J gene is TRBJ2-1, the V gene TRBV18; D uncertain. The CDR3 covers 11 residues. Germline values: CDR1 KGHSH, CDR2 LQKENI. Trimming cost V 3 bases and J 7 bases, with 4 bases left between them. The CDR3, as DNA: TGTGCCAGCTCACCCGGGAATGAGCAGTTCTTC. The encoded protein is CASSPGNEQFF.

The chain is built from TRBV7-3 and TRBJ1-1; TRBD1 might be the D (5 bases). The CDR3 has 13 amino acids. Germline V gene data show CDR1 as SGHTA and CDR2 as FQGTGA. Trimming removed 3 bases at V and 1 base at J, with 6 bases between. The CDR3 here is CASSLGQNTEAFF. The DNA for the CDR3 is TGTGCCAGCAGCTTGGGGCAGAACACTGAAGCTTTCTTT.

This clone has a handful of counts. Germline and junction disagree at one end, which may indicate a read error. The CDR3 sequence is CAGRDRRFGANVLTF. For the CDR3, the DNA is TGTGCCGGCAGGGACAGGAGGTTCGGGGCCAACGTCCTGACTTTC. This rearrangement joins TRBV2 to TRBJ2-6; TRBD1 agrees at 8 bases. The length of the CDR3 is 15 residues. CDR1 and CDR2 (germline): SNHLY, FYNNEI. The complete variable domain, with remaining parts taken from reference TRBV2 and TRBJ2-6, reads EPEVTQTPSHQVTQMGQEVILRCVPISNHLYFYWYRQILGQKVEFLVSFYNNEISEKSEIFDDQFSVERPDGSNFTLKIRSTKLEDSAMYFCAGRDRRFGANVLTFGAGSRLTVL.

This chain uses TRBV7-9 with TRBJ1-1; weak D call: TRBD1 (5 bases). The CDR3 loop spans 16 amino acids. Germline V gene lookup returns CDR1 SEHNR and CDR2 FQNEAQ (reference sequence). V lost 5 bases, J lost 0 bases, and 16 bases lay in between. The CDR3 nucleotides are TGTGCCAGCAGCCCCCGGGAGGGGCGAATGAACACTGAAGCTTTCTTT. Amino acid sequence: CASSPREGRMNTEAFF.

The chain uses TRBV19 and TRBJ2-2, with a tentative D call TRBD1 (6 bases). This CDR3 is built from 16 residues. The V gene lost 6 bases and the J gene lost 2 bases, with 16 bases spanning the gap. From germline, CDR1 is LNHDA and CDR2 SQIVND (reference sequence). The CDR3 is CASRIGTLINTGELFF. The CDR3 region has the DNA TGTGCCAGTAGGATCGGGACACTAATTAACACCGGGGAGCTGTTTTTT.

The chain has TRBV29-1 and TRBJ2-5, with 7 positions matching TRBD1. CDR3 length: 14 amino acids. J lost 11 bases, V lost 2 bases, and 14 bases had no gene match. Germline values: CDR1 SQVTM, CDR2 ANQGSEA. CDR3 bases: TGCAGCGTTGAAAAGGGACAGCCAGGCTTGGTTCAGTACTTC. It yields the protein CSVEKGQPGLVQYF.

In its sample, this clone was seen a few times. The chain couples TRBV10-3 to TRBJ2-7; possibly TRBD1 for D (6 bases). CDR1 and CDR2 (germline): ENHRY, SYGVKD. The CDR3 consists of 15 residues. Trimming took 6 bases from V and 3 from J, leaving 18 bases between them. CDR3 protein: CAIRRNRDTDYEQYF. CDR3 coding DNA: TGTGCCATCAGGAGGAACCGGGACACCGACTACGAGCAGTACTTC.

There are a few counts of this clone. The gene calls are TRBV29-1 and TRBJ1-1; 8 bases agree with TRBD1. In germline, CDR1 is SQVTM, CDR2 ANQGSEA. Trimming at V came to 4 bases and at J to 6 bases, leaving 4 bases not matched to a gene. CDR3 length: 12 amino acids. The CDR3 nucleotides read TGCAGCGTTGGGGGGACAGGTGCTGAAGCTTTCTTT. Translated, it gives CSVGGTGAEAFF.

This rearrangement joins TRBV7-6 to TRBJ2-5, with 7 nucleotides matching TRBD1. Germline V lookup: CDR1 SGHVS, CDR2 FNYEAQ. V dropped 5 bases and J dropped 1; count of bases not matched to a gene: 7. The CDR3 covers 15 residues. The CDR3: CASSLGGYTQETQYF. CDR3 DNA sequence: TGTGCCAGCAGCCTAGGGGGCTATACCCAAGAGACCCAGTACTTC. The full variable domain, in which reference TRBV7-6 and TRBJ2-5 provide the parts outside the CDR3, is GAGVSQSPRYKVTKRGQDVALRCDPISGHVSLYWYRQALGQGPEFLTYFNYEAQQDKSGLPNDRFSAERPEGSISTLTIQRTEQRDSAMYRCASSLGGYTQETQYFGPGTRLLVL.

This clone has just a few counts. The junction does not match germline at one end; this may be a read error. This chain connects TRBV5-1 to TRBJ1-1, with D possibly being TRBD1 (6 bases). The CDR3 extends over 13 amino acids. In germline, CDR1 is SGHRS, CDR2 YFSETQ. CDR3: CASRNTRGTEALF. In DNA, the CDR3 is TGCGCCAGCAGAAACACCAGGGGCACTGAAGCTCTCTTT. Drawing the rest from reference TRBV5-1 and TRBJ1-1, the complete variable domain is KAGVTQTPRYLIKTRGQQVTLSCSPISGHRSVSWYQQTPGQGLQFLFEYFSETQRNKGNFPGRFSGRQFSNSRSEMNVSTLELGDSALYLCASRNTRGTEALFGQGTRLTVV.

As concerns this clone: Other DNA variants within this sample encode the same CDR3. This chain links TRBV21-1 with TRBJ2-3; the table calls TRBD2, which could not be checked here. TRBV21-1 corresponds to a pseudogene. The CDR3 loop spans 17 amino acids. CDR3 loop: CASSPQTRRARTDTQYF. The CDR3 nucleotides read TGTGCCAGCAGTCCTCAGACGCGGCGGGCCCGCACAGATACGCAGTATTTT.

This clone was observed a few times. CDR3 DNA: TGTGCCAGCAGTGTTACAAGGCGGGGAGGGACTGAAGCTTTCTTT. Protein sequence: CASSVTRRGGTEAFF. The chain carries TRBV25-1 and TRBJ1-1; unclear D gene. V lost 4 bases and J lost 5, with 17 bases in between. Germline V gene lookup returns CDR1 MGHDK and CDR2 SYGVNS. This CDR3 region has 15 residues.

The chain employs TRBV4-1 and TRBJ2-2, with 11 bases fitting TRBD2. This CDR3 spans 20 amino acids. V shed 1 base, J shed 3 bases, and the junction held 13 bases outside the gene matches. The germline CDR1 and CDR2 sequences are MGHRA and YSYEKL. CDR3 nucleotide sequence: TGCGCCAGCAGCCAAGCGATCCCCCTCAGACTAGCGGGGTACACCGGGGAGCTGTTTTTT. Translated: CASSQAIPLRLAGYTGELFF.